Below, 28 T cell receptor beta chains from the same sample are listed, as sequenced in a study of cytomegalovirus exposure and HLA in healthy donors. PCR used 60 Vbeta primers and 13 Jbeta primers. Clones were read by immunoSEQ multiplex PCR, and TCRdb kept only the in-frame ones, dropping some. The sample lists about 100,000 clones, 76% occurring once. Sequences were obtained from PBMCs. The receptors derive from a man aged 35 to 55 in good health and CMV-seronegative.

CDR3 region: CASSLQGNNEQFF. CDR3 DNA sequence: TGTGCCAGCAGCCTGCAGGGCAACAATGAGCAGTTCTTC. The chain uses TRBV5-8 and TRBJ2-1; possibly TRBD1 for D (5 bases). The germline V gene encodes CDR1 SGHTS and CDR2 YDEGEE. Trimming pared 4 bases from V and 5 bases from J, leaving 10 bases between. This CDR3 contains 13 residues.

This clone was recorded once. The chain employs TRBV10-3 and TRBJ1-5; no clear D gene. CDR3 length: 13 amino acids. Germline V gene lookup returns CDR1 ENHRY and CDR2 SYGVKD. V was pared by 7 bases and J by 9 bases, with 16 bases between. The CDR3 bases are TGTGCCATCACGCCGGCGGTCGAAGTGCCCCAGCATTTT. This encodes CAITPAVEVPQHF.

This rearrangement joins TRBV18 to TRBJ1-2; D is perhaps TRBD1 (5 bases). Per the germline V gene, CDR1 is KGHSH and CDR2 is LQKENI. The ends were cut back, 3 bases at V and 5 bases at J, with 13 bases in the middle. This CDR3 contains 14 residues. The CDR3 sequence is CASSPRTQEYGYTF. In DNA form, the CDR3 reads TGTGCCAGCTCACCCAGAACACAGGAATATGGCTACACCTTC.

This clone appeared a few times. The chain uses TRBV19 and TRBJ1-2, with 7 bases fitting TRBD1. Germline lookup yields CDR1 LNHDA and CDR2 SQIVND (reference sequence). V was clipped by 5 bases and J by 7 bases; unmatched bases: 13. The CDR3 sequence is 15 residues long. The CDR3 region is CASSLGTVGFSGYTF. The CDR3 DNA is TGTGCCAGTAGTCTTGGGACAGTCGGATTTAGTGGCTACACCTTC.

The chain employs TRBV19 and TRBJ1-5; TRBD1 is a possible D gene (6 bases). This CDR3 region has 14 residues. The V end lost 5 bases, the J end lost 5 bases, and 13 bases lay between the germline ends. From germline, CDR1 is LNHDA and CDR2 SQIVND (reference sequence). The CDR3 is CASSRQGKDQPQHF. DNA for the CDR3: TGTGCCAGTAGTCGCCAGGGGAAGGATCAGCCCCAGCATTTT.

V and J are TRBV6-5 and TRBJ1-4; D is possibly TRBD1 (6 bases). With 2 bases removed from V and 11 bases from J, the gap between germline ends came to 12 bases. This CDR3 is 13 amino acids long. CDR1 is MNHEY, CDR2 SVGAGI, per germline. The CDR3 nucleotides read TGTGCCAGCAGTTACAGGACAGCGAGGAAACTGTTTTTT. Its translation: CASSYRTARKLFF.

The chain recombines TRBV7-9 with TRBJ1-6; tentative D call: TRBD1 (6 bases). CDR1 SEHNR and CDR2 FQNEAQ come from the germline V gene (reference sequence). V lost 6 bases and J lost 8, with 20 bases in between. This CDR3 has 16 residues. CDR3: CASSPAGDRRYSPLHF. The CDR3 nucleotides are TGTGCCAGCAGTCCCGCCGGCGACAGGCGTTATTCACCCCTCCACTTT.

This rearrangement joins TRBV5-1 to TRBJ2-1; 8 bases map to TRBD1. The CDR3 has 14 residues. Trimming removed 4 bases from V and 7 bases from J; junction bases left unmatched: 7. CDR1 is SGHRS, CDR2 YFSETQ, per germline. For the CDR3, the DNA is TGCGCCAGCAGCGAGCGACAGGGGCGGAATGAGCAGTTCTTC. Protein product: CASSERQGRNEQFF.

J is TRBJ1-1 and V is TRBV5-4; 9 bases are a match to TRBD1. Per germline, CDR1 SGHNT and CDR2 YYREEE (reference sequence). There are 17 residues in the CDR3. Unmatched junction bases numbered 10, after V lost 4 bases and J lost 0 bases. The CDR3, as DNA: TGTGCCAGCAGCCGGGGACAGGGAGGGGCAATGAACACTGAAGCTTTCTTT. Translating it yields CASSRGQGGAMNTEAFF.

The chain is built from TRBV7-8 and TRBJ1-1; TRBD1 aligns across 7 bases. The ends lost 1 base at V and 2 bases at J; junction bases unmatched: 16. CDR3 length: 19 amino acids. The V gene's germline CDR1 is SGHVS and CDR2 FQNEAQ. The CDR3 reads CASSLEVRDRVMINTEAFF. The CDR3 nucleotides are TGTGCCAGCAGCTTAGAAGTCAGAGACAGGGTGATGATAAACACTGAAGCTTTCTTT.

The rearrangement joins TRBV28 to TRBJ2-5; possibly TRBD1 for D (6 bases). CDR3 length: 16 amino acids. V dropped 4 bases and J dropped 5 bases, with 20 bases sitting between them. CDR1 is MDHEN, CDR2 SYDVKM, per germline. As DNA, the CDR3 is TGTGCCAGCAGTTCCCGGACAGCCGGGGATTACGAGACCCAGTACTTC. It codes for CASSSRTAGDYETQYF.

This clone was recorded a few times. The chain's CDR3 is CARGGTSPGELFF. The CDR3 coding sequence is TGTGCTAGAGGCGGGACTAGCCCCGGGGAGCTGTTTTTT. The chain is built from TRBV7-7 and TRBJ2-2; TRBD2 matches at 9 bases. The length of the CDR3 is 13 residues. CDR1 and CDR2 (germline): SSHAT, FNYEAQ (reference sequence).

A word on this clone: One end of the junction varies from germline; a read error may be responsible. The CDR3 spells CSSSPGFRGGANTEAFF. The CDR3 region has the DNA TGTTCCAGCAGCCCGGGTTTTCGGGGAGGAGCGAACACTGAAGCTTTCTTT. This chain joins TRBV7-9 and TRBJ1-1; D is uncertain. CDR1 is SEHNR, CDR2 FQNEAQ, per germline (reference sequence). CDR3 length equals 17 residues. Combining the CDR3 with reference TRBV7-9 and TRBJ1-1 gives the whole variable domain DTGVSQNPRHKITKRGQNVTFRCDPISEHNRLYWYRQTLGQGPEFLTYFQNEAQLEKSRLLSDRFSAERPKGSFSTLEIQRTEQGDSAMYLCSSSPGFRGGANTEAFFGQGTRLTVV.

The chain employs TRBV9 and TRBJ2-5; TRBD2 matches at 11 bases. This CDR3 spans 15 amino acids. Germline V gene data show CDR1 as SGDLS and CDR2 as YYNGEE. V was pared by 0 bases and J by 5 bases, with 3 bases of the junction left unmatched. The DNA for the CDR3 is TGTGCCAGCAGCGTAGCTAGCGGGGGGCGGGAGACCCAGTACTTC. Protein product: CASSVASGGRETQYF.

CDR3 residues: CASSLATGRTDTQYF. The DNA for the CDR3 is TGTGCCAGCAGCTTAGCGACCGGGAGGACAGATACGCAGTATTTT. The rearrangement links TRBV7-2 to TRBJ2-3; 7 nucleotides align to TRBD2. The germline gives CDR1 SGHTA, CDR2 FQGNSA. The CDR3 extends over 15 amino acids. V lost 0 bases, J lost 3 bases, and 3 bases stayed unmatched.

This clone was seen only once. J is TRBJ1-6 and V is TRBV10-2; D remains ambiguous. The length of the CDR3 is 16 residues. V lost 3 bases and J 0 bases, leaving 9 bases between the germline ends. Germline V gives CDR1 WSHSY, CDR2 SAAADI. The CDR3 nucleotides read TGCGCCAGCAGTGACCTCCCGAGCTCCTATAATTCACCCCTCCACTTT. It is translated as CASSDLPSSYNSPLHF.

The rearrangement uses TRBV5-4 and TRBJ2-2; D uncertain. V dropped 4 bases and J dropped 4 bases, with 11 bases sitting between them. The CDR3 contains 14 residues. Germline lookup yields CDR1 SGHNT and CDR2 YYREEE (reference sequence). As DNA, the CDR3 is TGTGCCAGCAGCGACATCTTACGCACCGGGGAGCTGTTTTTT. The encoded protein is CASSDILRTGELFF.

The J gene is TRBJ2-1, the V gene TRBV11-1; 11 nucleotides line up with TRBD1. Germline trimming cut 8 bases from V and 9 bases from J; bases unmatched to any gene: 9. The CDR3 has 14 residues. Germline values: CDR1 SGHAT, CDR2 FQDESV (reference sequence). The CDR3 sequence: CASVSGQGEGEQFF. The CDR3 DNA is TGTGCCAGCGTATCGGGACAGGGGGAGGGTGAGCAGTTCTTC.

This rearrangement joins TRBV4-2 to TRBJ2-1; 7 nucleotides line up with TRBD1. Germline assignment: CDR1 LGHNA and CDR2 YNFKEQ. CDR3 length equals 15 residues. With 4 bases clipped from V and 3 bases from J, the junction kept 6 bases outside the gene matches. CDR3 sequence reads: CASSRAGTDYNEQFF. The CDR3 nucleotides are TGTGCCAGCAGCCGAGCCGGGACAGACTACAATGAGCAGTTCTTC.

V usage is TRBV19 and J usage is TRBJ2-3; D perhaps matches TRBD1 (6 bases). The CDR3 loop spans 14 amino acids. Germline-derived CDR1 and CDR2 are LNHDA and SQIVND (reference sequence). Trimming took 3 bases from V and 0 from J, leaving 7 bases between them. In DNA, the CDR3 is TGTGCCAGTAGTATGGGGGCGAGCACAGATACGCAGTATTTT. It codes for CASSMGASTDTQYF.

J is TRBJ1-1 and V is TRBV7-3; no clear D gene. The CDR3 spans 15 residues. CDR1 SGHTA and CDR2 FQGTGA come from the germline V gene. Trimming removed 5 bases from V and 0 bases from J, with 13 bases in between. CDR3 DNA sequence: TGTGCCAGCAGCCCCCTCGGTGCTATGAACACTGAAGCTTTCTTT. This codes for CASSPLGAMNTEAFF.

This chain uses TRBV6-5 with TRBJ2-1, with a weak D call TRBD2 (6 bases). CDR1 and CDR2 (germline): MNHEY, SVGAGI. Trimming pared 2 bases from V and 0 bases from J, leaving 8 bases between. This CDR3 is 15 amino acids long. The CDR3 nucleotides are TGTGCCAGCAGTTACGACGGGAGCTCCTACAATGAGCAGTTCTTC. Its protein product is CASSYDGSSYNEQFF.

This chain connects TRBV19 to TRBJ1-1, with D possibly matching TRBD1 (5 bases). V lost 1 base to trimming and J lost 1 base, with 7 bases between them. This CDR3 region has 14 residues. CDR1 is LNHDA and CDR2 is SQIVND in the germline V gene (reference sequence). The CDR3 coding sequence is TGTGCCAGTAGTATAGTGGGGGGGAACACTGAAGCTTTCTTT. It yields the protein CASSIVGGNTEAFF.

The chain couples TRBV11-2 to TRBJ2-1, with D possibly being TRBD1 (5 bases). V lost 3 bases and J 7 bases, leaving 7 bases between the germline ends. The V gene's germline CDR1 is SGHAT and CDR2 FQNNGV. This CDR3 is built from 12 residues. The CDR3 nucleotides are TGTGCCAGCAGCTTTTCAGGGAATGAGCAGTTCTTC. Its protein is CASSFSGNEQFF.

In this sample, this clone turned up once. V usage is TRBV28 and J usage is TRBJ2-2; a possible D gene is TRBD2 (7 bases). V gave up 8 bases and J gave up 1 base, with 17 bases separating them. In germline, CDR1 is MDHEN, CDR2 SYDVKM. The CDR3 has 16 amino acids. CDR3 sequence (DNA): TGTGCCAGCGGGAGGGGGGCCGGGTGGAACACCGGGGAGCTGTTTTTT. The encoded protein is CASGRGAGWNTGELFF. Supplemented by reference TRBV28 and TRBJ2-2, the full variable domain reads DVKVTQSSRYLVKRTGEKVFLECVQDMDHENMFWYRQDPGLGLRLIYFSYDVKMKEKGDIPEGYSVSREKKERFSLILESASTNQTSMYLCASGRGAGWNTGELFFGEGSRLTVL.

This sequence joins TRBV2 and TRBJ2-1; the match to TRBD1 covers 9 bases. J gave up 8 bases and V 11 bases, and 4 bases lay outside the gene matches. Germline CDR1 is SNHLY and CDR2 is FYNNEI. CDR3 size: 11 residues. The CDR3 DNA follows: TGTGCCTGGACAGGGGTACATGAGCAGTTCTTC. It codes for CAWTGVHEQFF.

This chain connects TRBV2 to TRBJ1-2; weak D call: TRBD1 (5 bases). Looked up from germline, CDR1 is SNHLY and CDR2 is FYNNEI. V dropped 8 bases and J dropped 2 bases, with 9 bases sitting between them. The length of the CDR3 is 12 residues. The CDR3 loop reads CASERQNYGYTF. In DNA, the CDR3 is TGTGCCAGCGAGAGACAGAACTATGGCTACACCTTC.

This clone has only a few counts. The J gene is TRBJ1-4, the V gene TRBV7-9, with D uncertain. The CDR3 runs to 14 residues. V was trimmed by 1 base and J by 4 bases, leaving 7 bases between them. Germline V CDR1 and CDR2: SEHNR, FQNEAQ (reference sequence). The CDR3 nucleotides are TGTGCCAGCAGCTTAGTACTGAATAATGAAAAACTGTTTTTT. It specifies CASSLVLNNEKLFF.